This T cell receptor (beta chain) stems from a study of T cells in Graves' hyperthyroidism and ophthalmopathy. Study-level points and caveats: Ophthalmopathy, as predicted by the model, came a median roughly 6.8 months after the prediction.

The CDR3 is 15 amino acids. With V trimmed by 6 bases and J by 3 bases, 9 bases remained unmatched. The germline V gene has CDR1 SEHNR and CDR2 FQNEAQ (reference sequence). Amplification of TCR beta CDR3 regions used RNA as the template. The TCR CDR3 first-round RT-PCR relied on the HTBI primer set. TCRdb independently ran MiXCR on the multiplex PCR reads; one entry per CDR3 protein. In the table there are about 560,000 distinct CDR3 sequences, over 15% of which are singletons. Calling Graves' hyperthyroidism stable meant ophthalmopathy did not progress within 18 months. Hyperthyroidism was newly diagnosed in patients aged 18 to 65 (duration under 2 months). The study based diagnoses on clinical symptoms, serum thyroxine and TRAb, thyroid ultrasound and orbital computed tomography. This clonotype was counted ten times or more. Antigen unknown.

The sequence was collected from a woman aged 18-30 years with Graves' hyperthyroidism. V gene TRBV7-9 combines with J gene TRBJ2-7; TRBD1 matches at 9 bases. The sample was blood. Written as DNA, the CDR3 is TGTGCCAGCAGGGATAATCAGGACAGGGGCTACGAGCAGTACTTC. Translated, it gives CASRDNQDRGYEQYF.